A single T cell receptor beta chain is shown here with its context. Its specificity is not known. The test was conducted at deep level. Profiled with immunoSEQ multiplex PCR; TCRdb holds only in-frame clones, not every one. In the table there are about 1.5 million clones, roughly 96% of which are singletons. The CDR3 runs to 14 residues. Germline V CDR1 and CDR2: PRHDT, FYEKMQ (reference sequence). V trimming: 5 bases; J trimming: 3 bases; junction bases outside the gene matches: 4. This specimen comes from a study of shared clonotypes between healthy human individuals. General observations from the study: Non-shared clonotypes were found to have lower generation probabilities than the clonotypes that were shared by all four of the sorted-subset donors.

The study drew its donors from healthy HIV-negative adults without recent acute infections or vaccinations. Subsets obtained from CD4+ cells comprised CD45RA+ naive and CD45RA-negative memory cells. The origin of this receptor is a man aged 30 to 39 in good health. The chain couples TRBV13 to TRBJ2-5, with 9 bases matching TRBD2. The source material was naive CD4+ T cells sorted from blood. Subset of the sample: CD45RA+ positively selected. CDR3 protein: CASSQIAGEETQYF. The CDR3 region has the DNA TGTGCCAGCAGCCAGATAGCGGGAGAAGAGACCCAGTACTTC.